The rows below give T cell receptor beta chains drawn from one sample of a study of beta chain features in type 1 diabetes. Produced via immunoSEQ multiplex PCR; TCRdb's table is partial and in-frame only. This table holds 200,000 to 300,000 clones, roughly a tenth found once. The sample consisted of naive CD4+ T cells from blood. Receptors originate from a young man with type 1 diabetes. Each CDR3 is given with its conserved first and last residue. The D gene is left open where the match is weak. The size entry is marked missing in some rows and otherwise reads once, few, many or a size class.

d_call cdr3_length j_call clone_size v_call cdr3_aa cdr3_nt
NA 13 TRBJ2-5 NA TRBV7-9 CASSLARMETQYF TGTGCCAGCAGCTTAGCGCGGATGGAGACCCAGTACTTC
TRBD2 14 TRBJ2-1 NA TRBV27 CASRSGERYNEQFF TGTGCCAGCCGGAGCGGGGAGAGGTACAATGAGCAGTTCTTC
NA 15 TRBJ2-7 NA TRBV6-5 CASSPFLGQTYEQYF TGTGCCAGCAGTCCCTTCCTTGGACAGACTTACGAGCAGTACTTC
TRBD1 15 TRBJ2-4 few TRBV5-1 CASSLDGQAQNIQYF TGCGCCAGCAGCTTGGACGGACAGGCCCAAAACATTCAGTACTTC
NA 14 TRBJ2-1 few TRBV5-1 CASSPQGTDNEQFF TGCGCCAGCAGCCCGCAGGGGACGGACAATGAGCAGTTCTTC
NA 16 TRBJ2-2 few TRBV9 CASSVSGIANTGELFF TGTGCCAGCAGCGTTAGTGGTATCGCGAACACCGGGGAGCTGTTTTTT
TRBD2 14 TRBJ2-5 few TRBV2 CASSYSGGAETQYF TGTGCCAGCAGTTATAGCGGGGGGGCCGAGACCCAGTACTTC
TRBD1 17 TRBJ2-7 NA TRBV4-2 CASSQDGIGTGPGEQYF TGTGCCAGCAGCCAAGATGGAATCGGGACAGGGCCTGGCGAGCAGTACTTC
NA 13 TRBJ2-5 few TRBV5-5 CASSLASPETQYF TGTGCCAGCAGCTTGGCTAGCCCAGAGACCCAGTACTTC
TRBD1 13 TRBJ1-2 few TRBV2 CASGLPTGDGYTF TGTGCCAGCGGACTCCCGACAGGGGATGGCTACACCTTC
TRBD1 16 TRBJ1-3 few TRBV30 CAWSPPGQVSGNTIYF TGTGCCTGGAGTCCGCCCGGACAGGTCTCTGGAAACACCATATATTTT
NA 18 TRBJ2-7 few TRBV7-9 CASSPEPGTSFRDYEQYF TGTGCCAGCAGCCCCGAGCCCGGGACAAGTTTTAGGGACTACGAGCAGTACTTC
TRBD2 15 TRBJ2-2 few TRBV7-3 CASSQAGAGTGELFF TGTGCCAGCAGCCAAGCGGGGGCTGGAACCGGGGAGCTGTTTTTT
NA 14 TRBJ1-1 few TRBV4-2 CASSQPTGNTEAFF TGTGCCAGCAGCCAACCTACAGGGAATACTGAAGCTTTCTTT
TRBD1 15 TRBJ1-1 NA TRBV7-8 CASSSPTGPVTEAFF TGTGCCAGCAGCTCCCCGACAGGGCCAGTGACTGAAGCTTTCTTT
TRBD2 13 TRBJ2-3 few TRBV11-2 CASTLAGEDTQYF TGTGCCAGCACCCTAGCGGGGGAAGATACGCAGTATTTT
NA 16 TRBJ1-6 few TRBV19 CASSADRSSYNSPLHF TGTGCCAGTAGTGCCGACAGGAGCTCCTATAATTCACCCCTCCACTTT
NA 13 TRBJ2-7 NA TRBV13 CASSTGHFYEQYF TGTGCCAGCAGCACGGGACATTTCTACGAGCAGTACTTC
TRBD2 13 TRBJ2-7 NA TRBV30 CAWSPGLAYEQYF TGTGCCTGGAGCCCGGGACTAGCCTACGAGCAGTACTTC
NA 14 TRBJ2-3 NA TRBV28 CASTWGDSTDTQYF TGTGCCAGCACGTGGGGGGATAGCACAGATACGCAGTATTTT
NA 13 TRBJ1-6 few TRBV18 CASSPRDSSPLHF TGTGCCAGCTCACCAAGAGACAGTTCACCCCTCCACTTT